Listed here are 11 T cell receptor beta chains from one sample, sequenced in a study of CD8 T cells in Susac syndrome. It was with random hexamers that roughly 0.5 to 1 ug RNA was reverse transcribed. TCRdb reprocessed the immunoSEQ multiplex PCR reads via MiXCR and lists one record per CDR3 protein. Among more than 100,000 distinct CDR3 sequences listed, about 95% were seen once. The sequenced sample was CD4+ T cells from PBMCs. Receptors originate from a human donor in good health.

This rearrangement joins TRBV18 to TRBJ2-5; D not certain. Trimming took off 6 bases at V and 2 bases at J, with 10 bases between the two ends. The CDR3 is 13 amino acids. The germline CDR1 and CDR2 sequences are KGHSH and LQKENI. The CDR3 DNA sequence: TGTGCCAGCTCGCCTGGGTATCAAGAGACCCAGTACTTC. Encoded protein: CASSPGYQETQYF.

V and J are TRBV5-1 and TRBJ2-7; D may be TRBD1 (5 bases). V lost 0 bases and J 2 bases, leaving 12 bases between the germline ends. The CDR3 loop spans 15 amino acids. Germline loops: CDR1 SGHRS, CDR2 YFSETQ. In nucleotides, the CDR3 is TGCGCCAGCAGCTTGGAGGCAGGGCGCACCTACGAGCAGTACTTC. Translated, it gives CASSLEAGRTYEQYF.

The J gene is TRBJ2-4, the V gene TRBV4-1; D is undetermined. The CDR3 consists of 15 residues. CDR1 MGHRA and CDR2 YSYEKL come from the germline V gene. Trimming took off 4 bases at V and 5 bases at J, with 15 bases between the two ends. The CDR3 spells CASSRNRAEQNIQYF. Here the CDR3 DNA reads TGCGCCAGCAGCCGCAATAGGGCGGAGCAAAACATTCAGTACTTC.

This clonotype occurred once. The CDR3 DNA reads as TGTGCCAGCAGTTTCGTTCCCCCCCCGGCCAAAAACATTCAGTACTTC. This translates into CASSFVPPPAKNIQYF. This chain uses TRBV28 with TRBJ2-4; D uncertain. Trimming pared 3 bases from V and 1 base from J, leaving 13 bases between. Germline CDR1 MDHEN, CDR2 SYDVKM. This CDR3 is 16 amino acids long.

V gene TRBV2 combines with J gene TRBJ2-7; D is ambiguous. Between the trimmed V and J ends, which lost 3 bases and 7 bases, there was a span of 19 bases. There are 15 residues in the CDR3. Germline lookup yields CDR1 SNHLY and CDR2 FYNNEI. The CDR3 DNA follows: TGTGCCAGCAGTGAGCCCCCGACCGGATTCTTAGAGCAGTACTTC. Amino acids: CASSEPPTGFLEQYF. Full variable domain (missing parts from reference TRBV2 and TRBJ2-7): EPEVTQTPSHQVTQMGQEVILRCVPISNHLYFYWYRQILGQKVEFLVSFYNNEISEKSEIFDDQFSVERPDGSNFTLKIRSTKLEDSAMYFCASSEPPTGFLEQYFGPGTRLTVT.

The CDR3 DNA is TGTGCCAGTAGTCTCCTTCGGAACTATGGCTACACCTTC. This gives the protein CASSLLRNYGYTF. The chain employs TRBV19 and TRBJ1-2; the D is unclear. Trimming shortened V by 5 bases and J by 2 bases, and 9 bases separated the two germline ends. There are 13 residues in the CDR3. Germline V CDR1 and CDR2: LNHDA, SQIVND (reference sequence).

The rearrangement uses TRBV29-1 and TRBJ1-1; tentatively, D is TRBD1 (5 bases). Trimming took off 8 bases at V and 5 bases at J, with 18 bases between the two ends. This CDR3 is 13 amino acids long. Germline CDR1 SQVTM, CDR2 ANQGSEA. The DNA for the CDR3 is TGCAGCACTAAGCCAGGGTCAAGGACTGAAGCTTTCTTT. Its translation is CSTKPGSRTEAFF.

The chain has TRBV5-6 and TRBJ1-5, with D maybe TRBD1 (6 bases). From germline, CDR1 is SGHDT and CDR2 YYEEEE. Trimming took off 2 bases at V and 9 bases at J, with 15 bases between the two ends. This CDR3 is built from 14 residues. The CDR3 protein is CASSFRDIRGPQHF. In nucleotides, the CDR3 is TGTGCCAGCAGCTTCCGGGACATCCGTGGGCCCCAGCATTTT.

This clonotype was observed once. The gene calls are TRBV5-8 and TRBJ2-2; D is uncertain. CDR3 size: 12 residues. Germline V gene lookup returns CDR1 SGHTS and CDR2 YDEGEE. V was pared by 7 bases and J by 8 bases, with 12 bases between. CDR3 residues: CASGRMAGELFF. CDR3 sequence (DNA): TGTGCCAGCGGCAGGATGGCGGGGGAGCTGTTTTTT.

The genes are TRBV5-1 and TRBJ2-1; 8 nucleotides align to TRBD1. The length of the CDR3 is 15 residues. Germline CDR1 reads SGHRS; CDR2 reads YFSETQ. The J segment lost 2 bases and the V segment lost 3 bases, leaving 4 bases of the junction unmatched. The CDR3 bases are TGCGCCAGCAGCTCCGGGACAGGCGCCTACAATGAGCAGTTCTTC. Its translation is CASSSGTGAYNEQFF.

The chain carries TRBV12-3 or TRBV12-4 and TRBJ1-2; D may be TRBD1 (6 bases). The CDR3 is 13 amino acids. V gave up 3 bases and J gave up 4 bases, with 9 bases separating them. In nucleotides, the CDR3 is TGTGCCAGCAGTTTGTCGGGGGCCTATGGCTACACCTTC. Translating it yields CASSLSGAYGYTF.